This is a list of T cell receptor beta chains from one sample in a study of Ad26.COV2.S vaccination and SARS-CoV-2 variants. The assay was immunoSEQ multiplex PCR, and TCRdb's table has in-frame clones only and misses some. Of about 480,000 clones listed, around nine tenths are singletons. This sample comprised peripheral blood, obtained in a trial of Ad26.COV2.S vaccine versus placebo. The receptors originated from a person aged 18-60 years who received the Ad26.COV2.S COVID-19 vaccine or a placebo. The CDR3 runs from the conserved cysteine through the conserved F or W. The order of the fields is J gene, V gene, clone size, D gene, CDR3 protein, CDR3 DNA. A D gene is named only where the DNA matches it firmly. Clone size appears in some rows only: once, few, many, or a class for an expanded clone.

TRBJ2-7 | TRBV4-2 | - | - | CASSFTGRVYF | TGTGCCAGCAGCTTTACAGGGAGGGTTTACTTC
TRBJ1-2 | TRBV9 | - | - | CASSVGPPYGYTF | TGTGCCAGCAGCGTAGGGCCCCCATATGGCTACACCTTC
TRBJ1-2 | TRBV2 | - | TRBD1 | CASRTQGAGGYTF | TGTGCCAGCAGAACTCAGGGGGCTGGTGGCTACACCTTC
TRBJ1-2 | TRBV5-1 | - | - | CASSLALGGPSGNGYTF | TGCGCCAGCAGCTTGGCCTTGGGGGGCCCTTCGGGTAATGGCTACACCTTC
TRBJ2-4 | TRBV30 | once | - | CAWSPREDIQYF | TGTGCCTGGAGCCCGAGGGAAGACATTCAGTACTTC
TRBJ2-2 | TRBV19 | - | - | CASKALGRETGELFF | TGTGCCAGCAAGGCCCTGGGACGGGAGACCGGGGAGCTGTTTTTT
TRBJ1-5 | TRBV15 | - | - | CATSRGESDQPQHF | TGTGCCACCAGCAGAGGGGAATCGGACCAGCCCCAGCATTTT
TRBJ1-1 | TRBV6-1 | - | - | CASSEAHMRNTEAFF | TGTGCCAGCAGTGAAGCGCATATGAGGAACACTGAAGCTTTCTTT
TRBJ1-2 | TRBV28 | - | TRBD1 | CASRTGWIGYTF | TGTGCCAGCAGGACAGGGTGGATCGGCTACACCTTC
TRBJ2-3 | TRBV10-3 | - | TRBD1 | CAIQLDRGKADTQYF | TGTGCCATCCAGTTAGACAGGGGGAAGGCGGATACGCAGTATTTT
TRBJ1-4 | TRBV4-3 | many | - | CASSQSRGHNEKLFF | TGCGCCAGCAGCCAGAGCAGAGGACATAATGAAAAACTGTTTTTT
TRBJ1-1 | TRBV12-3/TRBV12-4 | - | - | CASSLIRGSEAFF | TGTGCCAGCAGTCTTATTAGGGGGAGTGAAGCTTTCTTT
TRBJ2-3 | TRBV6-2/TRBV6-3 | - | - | CASRPFSRATDTQYF | TGTGCCAGCAGGCCTTTTTCCAGGGCCACAGATACGCAGTATTTT